The 14 T cell receptor beta chains below all came from one sample that was sequenced in a study of regulatory dendritic cells for organ transplantation. Antigens for these TCRs are unknown. Sorted T cells were CFSE-labeled and cultured 5 days with allogeneic regulatory or mature dendritic cells at 1:10. Assay: immunoSEQ multiplex PCR; the TCRdb copy retains only in-frame clones and omits some. The table lists about 12,000 clones, just under 80% of them singletons, with about 1.1% in the top ten. The specimen was naive CD8+ T cells from blood cultured with regulatory dendritic cells. Subset specified: CD45RA+ naive T cells. The receptors here all came from a human donor in good health.

This sequence joins TRBV6-1 and TRBJ2-2, with 8 positions matching TRBD1. This CDR3 is 17 amino acids long. Trimming at V came to 4 bases and at J to 2 bases, leaving 9 bases not matched to a gene. From germline, CDR1 is MNHNS and CDR2 SASEGT. The CDR3 DNA is TGTGCCAGCAGTGCCTACGGACAGGGCTTTAACACCGGGGAGCTGTTTTTT. Translation: CASSAYGQGFNTGELFF.

The chain couples TRBV12-5 to TRBJ2-6; TRBD1 agrees at 9 bases. The CDR3 has 18 amino acids. V was clipped by 3 bases and J by 0 bases; unmatched bases: 6. The germline gives CDR1 LGHNT, CDR2 FRNRAP. The CDR3 loop reads CASGFTGGYHSGANVLTF. The CDR3 bases are TGTGCTAGTGGTTTTACAGGGGGCTACCACTCTGGGGCCAACGTCCTGACTTTC.

The V gene is TRBV5-6, the J gene TRBJ1-4; 7 positions agree with TRBD1. From germline, CDR1 is SGHDT and CDR2 YYEEEE. Trimming removed 0 bases from V and 12 bases from J; junction bases left unmatched: 8. The CDR3 covers 14 residues. CDR3 sequence reads: CASSLGDSPVELFF. The CDR3 bases are TGTGCCAGCAGCTTGGGGGACAGCCCGGTGGAACTGTTTTTT.

The chain links TRBV19 to TRBJ1-1; 7 bases match TRBD1. CDR1 and CDR2 (germline): LNHDA, SQIVND (reference sequence). The CDR3 runs to 13 residues. V gave up 6 bases and J gave up 4 bases; unmatched junction bases: 5. The CDR3 DNA follows: TGTGCCAGTAGGACAGGGAGCAGCACTGAAGCTTTCTTT. Translating gives CASRTGSSTEAFF.

This chain links TRBV15 with TRBJ2-7; 11 nucleotides align to TRBD2. The V gene's germline CDR1 is LNHNV and CDR2 YYDKDF (reference sequence). Trimming took 4 bases from V and 2 from J; bases not matched to a gene: 13. There are 18 residues in the CDR3. CDR3: CATSNLPVLAGEPYEQYF. CDR3 sequence (DNA): TGTGCCACCAGCAACCTCCCCGTACTAGCGGGAGAACCCTACGAGCAGTACTTC. Full variable domain (outside the CDR3, taken from reference TRBV15 and TRBJ2-7): DAMVIQNPRYQVTQFGKPVTLSCSQTLNHNVMYWYQQKSSQAPKLLFHYYDKDFNNEADTPDNFQSRRPNTSFCFLDIRSPGLGDTAMYLCATSNLPVLAGEPYEQYFGPGTRLTVT.

This clone was seen only once. V and J are TRBV7-6 and TRBJ2-5; 8 bases are a match to TRBD2. The V gene's germline CDR1 is SGHVS and CDR2 FNYEAQ. V lost 0 bases, J lost 4 bases, and 7 bases stayed unmatched. This CDR3 contains 16 residues. The CDR3 nucleotides are TGTGCCAGCAGCTTAGCGGGAGAACGGGGGGGAGAGACCCAGTACTTC. Protein sequence: CASSLAGERGGETQYF.

The V call is TRBV27, the J call TRBJ1-1; tentatively, D is TRBD1 (5 bases). This CDR3 has 15 residues. The V end lost 0 bases, the J end lost 1 base, and 9 bases lay between the germline ends. Germline V gives CDR1 MNHEY, CDR2 SMNVEV (reference sequence). The CDR3 sequence: CASSLSGQPNTEAFF. In DNA form, the CDR3 reads TGTGCCAGCAGTTTATCGGGGCAGCCGAACACTGAAGCTTTCTTT.

The V gene is TRBV7-9, the J gene TRBJ1-2, with 7 bases lining up with TRBD1. Germline values: CDR1 SEHNR, CDR2 FQNEAQ (reference sequence). The CDR3 contains 17 residues. V gave up 1 base and J gave up 2 bases; unmatched junction bases: 10. CDR3 sequence (DNA): TGTGCCAGCAGCTTAGAGGGGGCCCCCGGACCAAACTATGGCTACACCTTC. Translated, it gives CASSLEGAPGPNYGYTF.

This clone was seen once. The gene calls are TRBV11-2 and TRBJ2-2; 12 positions match TRBD2. Germline values: CDR1 SGHAT, CDR2 FQNNGV. V was clipped by 3 bases and J by 3 bases; unmatched bases: 5. The CDR3 is 17 residues long. The CDR3 DNA reads TGTGCCAGCAGCTTTCTAGCGGGGGGGCCACACACCGGGGAGCTGTTTTTT. Residues: CASSFLAGGPHTGELFF.

The chain recombines TRBV19 with TRBJ1-2; D uncertain. Germline CDR1 is LNHDA and CDR2 is SQIVND (reference sequence). Trimming removed 3 bases from V and 8 bases from J, with 13 bases in between. The CDR3 sequence is 13 residues long. CDR3 sequence (DNA): TGTGCCAGTAGTATTTCCAGGAACTTAGGCTACACCTTC. As protein: CASSISRNLGYTF.

This clone came up a few times. The genes are TRBV11-2 and TRBJ2-4; D possibly corresponds to TRBD1 (5 bases). Germline V gives CDR1 SGHAT, CDR2 FQNNGV. This CDR3 contains 14 residues. Trimming left V 5 bases short and J 7 bases short, with 15 bases between. CDR3 region: CASSPGRVSNIQYF. The CDR3 nucleotides are TGTGCCAGCAGCCCTGGCAGGGTCAGTAACATTCAGTACTTC.

This chain joins TRBV6-5 and TRBJ1-3; D gene uncertain. The CDR3 runs 15 residues. Trimming took 6 bases from V and 0 from J, leaving 12 bases between them. In germline, CDR1 is MNHEY, CDR2 SVGAGI. The CDR3 loop reads CASRSGLYSGNTIYF. The CDR3 region has the DNA TGTGCCAGCAGGTCCGGACTGTACTCTGGAAACACCATATATTTT.

The chain recombines TRBV9 with TRBJ2-1, with D possibly being TRBD1 (6 bases). The CDR3 is made up of 16 amino acids. Germline loops: CDR1 SGDLS, CDR2 YYNGEE. Trimming pared 0 bases from V and 6 bases from J, leaving 16 bases between. CDR3: CASSVEAQGLSNEQFF. The CDR3 bases are TGTGCCAGCAGCGTAGAGGCCCAGGGGCTGAGCAATGAGCAGTTCTTC.

The chain recombines TRBV2 with TRBJ2-1; 8 positions match TRBD1. Germline-derived CDR1 and CDR2 are SNHLY and FYNNEI. J lost 5 bases, V lost 1 base, and 4 bases had no gene match. The CDR3 is 15 residues long. The CDR3 loop reads CASSEGTGIHNEQFF. The CDR3 nucleotides read TGTGCCAGCAGTGAAGGGACAGGGATCCACAATGAGCAGTTCTTC.